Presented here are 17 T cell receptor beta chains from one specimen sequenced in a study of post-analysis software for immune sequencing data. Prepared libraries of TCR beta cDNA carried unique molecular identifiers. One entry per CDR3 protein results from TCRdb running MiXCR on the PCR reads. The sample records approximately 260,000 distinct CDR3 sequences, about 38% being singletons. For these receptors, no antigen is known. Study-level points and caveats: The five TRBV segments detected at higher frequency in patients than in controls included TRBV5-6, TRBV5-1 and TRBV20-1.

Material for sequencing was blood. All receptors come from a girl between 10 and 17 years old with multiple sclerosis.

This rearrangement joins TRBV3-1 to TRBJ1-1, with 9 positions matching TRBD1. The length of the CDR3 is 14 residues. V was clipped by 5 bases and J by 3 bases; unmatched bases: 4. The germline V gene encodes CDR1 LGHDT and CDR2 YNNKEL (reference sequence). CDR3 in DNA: TGTGCCAGCAGCGCCCGGGACAGGGACACTGAAGCTTTCTTT. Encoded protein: CASSARDRDTEAFF.

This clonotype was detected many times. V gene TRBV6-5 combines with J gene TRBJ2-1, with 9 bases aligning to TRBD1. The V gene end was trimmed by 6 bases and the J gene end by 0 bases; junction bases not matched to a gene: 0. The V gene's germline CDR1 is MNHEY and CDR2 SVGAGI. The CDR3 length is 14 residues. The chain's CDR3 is CASRGQGSYNEQFF. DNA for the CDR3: TGTGCCAGCAGGGGACAGGGCTCCTACAATGAGCAGTTCTTC.

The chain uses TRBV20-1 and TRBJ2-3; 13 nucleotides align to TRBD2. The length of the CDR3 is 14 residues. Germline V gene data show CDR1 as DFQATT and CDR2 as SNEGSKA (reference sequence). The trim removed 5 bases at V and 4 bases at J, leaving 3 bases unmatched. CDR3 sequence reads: CSALTSGGPDTQYF. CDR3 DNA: TGCAGTGCTCTGACTAGCGGGGGGCCAGATACGCAGTATTTT.

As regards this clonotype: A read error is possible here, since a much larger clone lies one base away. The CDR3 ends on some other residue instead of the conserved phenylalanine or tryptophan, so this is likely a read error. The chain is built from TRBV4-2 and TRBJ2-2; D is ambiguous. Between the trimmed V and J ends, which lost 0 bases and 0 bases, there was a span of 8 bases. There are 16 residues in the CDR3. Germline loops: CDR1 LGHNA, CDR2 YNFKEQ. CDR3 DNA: TGTGCCAGCAGCCAAGATCGCAGCCCGAACACCGGGGAGCTGTTTTTG. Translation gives CASSQDRSPNTGELFL.

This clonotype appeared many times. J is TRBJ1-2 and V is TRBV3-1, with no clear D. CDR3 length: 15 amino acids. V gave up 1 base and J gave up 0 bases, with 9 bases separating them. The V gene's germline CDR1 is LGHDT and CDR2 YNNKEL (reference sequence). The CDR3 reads CASSQATLTNYGYTF. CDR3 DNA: TGTGCCAGCAGCCAAGCGACCTTAACTAACTATGGCTACACCTTC.

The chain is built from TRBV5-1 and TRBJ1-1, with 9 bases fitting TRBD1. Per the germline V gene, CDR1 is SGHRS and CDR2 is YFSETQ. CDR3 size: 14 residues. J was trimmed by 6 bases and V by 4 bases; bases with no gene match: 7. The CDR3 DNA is TGCGCCAGCAGCAGCAGGGACAGGGAAGCTGAAGCTTTCTTT. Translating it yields CASSSRDREAEAFF.

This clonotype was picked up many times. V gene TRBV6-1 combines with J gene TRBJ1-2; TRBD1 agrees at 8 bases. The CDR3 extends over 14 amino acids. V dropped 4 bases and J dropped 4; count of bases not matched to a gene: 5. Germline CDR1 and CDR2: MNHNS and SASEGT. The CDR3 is CASSARGQGYGYTF. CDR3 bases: TGTGCCAGCAGTGCCAGAGGACAGGGCTATGGCTACACCTTC.

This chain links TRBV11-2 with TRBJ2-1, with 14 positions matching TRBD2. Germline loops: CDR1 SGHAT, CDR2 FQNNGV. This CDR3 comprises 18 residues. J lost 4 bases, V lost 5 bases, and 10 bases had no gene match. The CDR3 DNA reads TGTGCCAGCAGCCGTAGACTAGCGGGGGGGGACTTATACAATGAGCAGTTCTTC. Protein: CASSRRLAGGDLYNEQFF.

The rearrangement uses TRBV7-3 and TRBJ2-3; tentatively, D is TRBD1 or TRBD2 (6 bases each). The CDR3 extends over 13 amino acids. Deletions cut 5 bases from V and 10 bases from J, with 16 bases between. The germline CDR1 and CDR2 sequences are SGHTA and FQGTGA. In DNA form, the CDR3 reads TGTGCCAGCAGCAACGACGGGGGCGCCGCGCAGTATTTT. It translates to CASSNDGGAAQYF.

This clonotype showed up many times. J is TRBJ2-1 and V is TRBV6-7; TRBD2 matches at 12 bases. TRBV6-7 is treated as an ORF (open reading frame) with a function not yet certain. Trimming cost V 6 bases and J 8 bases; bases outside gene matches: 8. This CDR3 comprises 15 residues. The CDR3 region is CASRLAGGLGDEQFF. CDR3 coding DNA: TGTGCCAGCAGACTAGCGGGAGGACTAGGGGATGAGCAGTTCTTC.

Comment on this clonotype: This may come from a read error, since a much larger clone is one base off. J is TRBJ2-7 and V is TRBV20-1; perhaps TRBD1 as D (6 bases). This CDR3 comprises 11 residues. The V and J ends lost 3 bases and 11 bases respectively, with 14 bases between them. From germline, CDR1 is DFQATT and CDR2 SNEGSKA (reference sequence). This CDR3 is CSASWGQMKYF. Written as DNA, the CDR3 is TGCAGTGCTAGCTGGGGGCAGATGAAGTACTTC.

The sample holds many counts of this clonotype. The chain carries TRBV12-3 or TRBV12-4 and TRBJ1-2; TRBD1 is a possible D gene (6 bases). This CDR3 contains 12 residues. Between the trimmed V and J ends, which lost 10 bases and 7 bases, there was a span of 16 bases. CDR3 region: CAIPRGLRGYTF. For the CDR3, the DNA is TGTGCCATCCCCAGGGGTTTACGTGGCTACACCTTC.

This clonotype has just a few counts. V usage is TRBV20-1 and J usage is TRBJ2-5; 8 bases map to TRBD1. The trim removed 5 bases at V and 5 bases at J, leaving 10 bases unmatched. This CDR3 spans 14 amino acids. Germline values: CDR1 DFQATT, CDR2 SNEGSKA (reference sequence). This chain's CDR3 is CSAAAGGLGETQYF. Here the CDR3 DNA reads TGCAGTGCTGCCGCAGGGGGCTTGGGGGAGACCCAGTACTTC.

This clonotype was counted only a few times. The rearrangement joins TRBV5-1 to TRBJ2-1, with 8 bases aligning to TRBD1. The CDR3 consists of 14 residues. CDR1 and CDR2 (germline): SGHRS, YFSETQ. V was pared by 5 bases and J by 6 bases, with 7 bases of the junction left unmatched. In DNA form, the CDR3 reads TGCGCCAGCAGTTGGGGACAGGACTTCAATGAGCAGTTCTTC. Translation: CASSWGQDFNEQFF.

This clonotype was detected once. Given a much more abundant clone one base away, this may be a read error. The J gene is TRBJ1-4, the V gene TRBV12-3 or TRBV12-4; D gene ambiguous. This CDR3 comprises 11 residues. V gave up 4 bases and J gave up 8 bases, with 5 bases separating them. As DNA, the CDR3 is TGTGCCAGCAGTTCAGGCGAAAAACTGTTTTTT. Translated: CASSSGEKLFF.

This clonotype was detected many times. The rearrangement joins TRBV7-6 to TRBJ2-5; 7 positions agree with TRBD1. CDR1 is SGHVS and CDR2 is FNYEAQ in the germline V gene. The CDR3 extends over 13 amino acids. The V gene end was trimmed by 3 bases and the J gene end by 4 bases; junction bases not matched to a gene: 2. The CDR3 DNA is TGTGCCAGCAGCTTTACAGGGGTAGAGACCCAGTACTTC. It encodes CASSFTGVETQYF.

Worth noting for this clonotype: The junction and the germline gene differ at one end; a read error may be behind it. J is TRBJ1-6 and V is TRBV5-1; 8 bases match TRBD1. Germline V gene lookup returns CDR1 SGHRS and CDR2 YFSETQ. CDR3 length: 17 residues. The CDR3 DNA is TGCGCCAGCAGCCCCATACACCCGGGACAGGCCAATTTACCCCTCCACTTT. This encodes CASSPIHPGQANLPLHF.